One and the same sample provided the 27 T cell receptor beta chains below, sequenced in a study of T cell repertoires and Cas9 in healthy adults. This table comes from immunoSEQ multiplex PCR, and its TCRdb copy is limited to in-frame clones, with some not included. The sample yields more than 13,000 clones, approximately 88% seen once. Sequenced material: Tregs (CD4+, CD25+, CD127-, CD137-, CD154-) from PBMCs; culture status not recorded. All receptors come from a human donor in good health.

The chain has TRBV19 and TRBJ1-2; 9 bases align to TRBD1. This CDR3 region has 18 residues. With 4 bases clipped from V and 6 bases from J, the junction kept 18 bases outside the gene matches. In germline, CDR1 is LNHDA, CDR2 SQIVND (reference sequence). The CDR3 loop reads CASSTDGGQGVNLHGYTF. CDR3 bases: TGTGCCAGTAGTACCGACGGGGGACAGGGAGTTAATCTTCATGGCTACACCTTC.

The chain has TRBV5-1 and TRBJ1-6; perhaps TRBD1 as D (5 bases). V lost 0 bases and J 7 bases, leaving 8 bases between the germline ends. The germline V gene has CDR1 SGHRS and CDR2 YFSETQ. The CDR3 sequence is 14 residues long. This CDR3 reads CASSLGGGNSPLHF. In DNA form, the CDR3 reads TGCGCCAGCAGCTTGGGGGGGGGAAATTCACCCCTCCACTTT.

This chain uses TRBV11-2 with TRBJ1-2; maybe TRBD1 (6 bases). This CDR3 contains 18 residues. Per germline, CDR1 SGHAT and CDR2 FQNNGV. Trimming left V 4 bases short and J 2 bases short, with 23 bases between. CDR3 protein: CASSSQGSVSSTNYGYTF. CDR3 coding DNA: TGTGCCAGCAGCTCACAGGGTTCGGTGTCGTCTACGAACTATGGCTACACCTTC. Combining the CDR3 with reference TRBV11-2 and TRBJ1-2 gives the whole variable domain EAGVAQSPRYKIIEKRQSVAFWCNPISGHATLYWYQQILGQGPKLLIQFQNNGVVDDSQLPKDRFSAERLKGVDSTLKIQPAKLEDSAVYLCASSSQGSVSSTNYGYTFGSGTRLTVV.

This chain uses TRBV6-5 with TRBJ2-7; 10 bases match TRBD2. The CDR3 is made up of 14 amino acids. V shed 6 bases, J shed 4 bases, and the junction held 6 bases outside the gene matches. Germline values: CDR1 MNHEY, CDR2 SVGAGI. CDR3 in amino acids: CASRGAGGWYEQYF. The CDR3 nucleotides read TGTGCCAGCAGGGGAGCGGGGGGGTGGTACGAGCAGTACTTC.

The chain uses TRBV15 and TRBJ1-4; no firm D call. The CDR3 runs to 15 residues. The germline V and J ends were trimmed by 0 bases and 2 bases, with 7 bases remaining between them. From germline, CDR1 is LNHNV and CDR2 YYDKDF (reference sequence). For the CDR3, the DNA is TGTGCCACCAGCAGAGATCCCGGGACTAATGAAAAACTGTTTTTT. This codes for CATSRDPGTNEKLFF.

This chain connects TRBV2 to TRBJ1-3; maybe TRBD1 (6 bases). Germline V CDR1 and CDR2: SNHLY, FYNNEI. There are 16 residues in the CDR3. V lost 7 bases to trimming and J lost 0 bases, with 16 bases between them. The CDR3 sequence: CASNEGGFGSGNTIYF. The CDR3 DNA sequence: TGTGCCAGCAACGAGGGGGGGTTCGGCTCTGGAAACACCATATATTTT.

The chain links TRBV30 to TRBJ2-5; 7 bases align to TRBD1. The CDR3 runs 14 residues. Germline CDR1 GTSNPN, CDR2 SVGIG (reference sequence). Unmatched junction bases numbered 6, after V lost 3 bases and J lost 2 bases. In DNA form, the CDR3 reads TGTGCCTGGAGGGGCCTGGGACAGCAAGAGACCCAGTACTTC. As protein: CAWRGLGQQETQYF.

The CDR3 reads CASSLQGHTGELFF. For the CDR3, the DNA is TGTGCCAGCAGCTTACAGGGTCACACCGGGGAGCTGTTTTTT. The chain carries TRBV11-3 and TRBJ2-2; possible D gene TRBD1, 5 bases. The CDR3 covers 14 residues. Trimming shortened V by 2 bases and J by 3 bases, and 7 bases separated the two germline ends. In germline, CDR1 is SGHNT, CDR2 YENEEA.

The CDR3 reads CASRPDGNYGYTF. CDR3 DNA: TGTGCCAGCAGGCCGGACGGTAACTATGGCTACACCTTC. The rearrangement joins TRBV6-5 to TRBJ1-2; D not certain. V was cut by 6 bases and J by 1 base, with 9 bases left in between. This CDR3 is 13 amino acids long. The germline CDR1 and CDR2 sequences are MNHEY and SVGAGI.

The CDR3 sequence is CASSESTLIGYTF. The CDR3 DNA follows: TGCGCCAGCAGTGAGTCAACTTTAATTGGCTACACCTTC. This sequence joins TRBV10-2 and TRBJ1-2; D gene ambiguous. The V gene's germline CDR1 is WSHSY and CDR2 SAAADI. V shed 0 bases and J shed 7 bases, with 9 bases lying between them. The CDR3 totals 13 residues.

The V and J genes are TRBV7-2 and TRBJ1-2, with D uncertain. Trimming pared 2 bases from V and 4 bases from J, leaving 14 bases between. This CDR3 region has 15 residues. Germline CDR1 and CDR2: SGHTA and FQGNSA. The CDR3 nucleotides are TGTGCCAGCAGCTTATTATCAAGAGGCAGCTATGGCTACACCTTC. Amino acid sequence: CASSLLSRGSYGYTF.

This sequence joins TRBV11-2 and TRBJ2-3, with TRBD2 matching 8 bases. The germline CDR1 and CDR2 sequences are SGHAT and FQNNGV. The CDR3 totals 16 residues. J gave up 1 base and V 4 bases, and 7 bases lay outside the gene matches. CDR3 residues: CASSSFRAGGTDTQYF. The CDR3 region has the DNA TGTGCCAGCAGCTCCTTCCGAGCGGGGGGCACAGATACGCAGTATTTT.

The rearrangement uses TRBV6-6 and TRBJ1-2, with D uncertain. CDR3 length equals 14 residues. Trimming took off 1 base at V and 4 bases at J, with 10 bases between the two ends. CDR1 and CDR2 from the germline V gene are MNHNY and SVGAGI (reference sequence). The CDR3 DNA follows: TGTGCCAGCAGTTACTTGCCTTCAGGCTATGGCTACACCTTC. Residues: CASSYLPSGYGYTF.

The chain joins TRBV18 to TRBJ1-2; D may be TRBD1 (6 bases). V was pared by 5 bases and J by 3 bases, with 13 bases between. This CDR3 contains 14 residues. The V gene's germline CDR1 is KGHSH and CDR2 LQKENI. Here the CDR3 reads CASSTRQAHYGYTF. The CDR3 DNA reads TGTGCCAGCTCAACCAGACAGGCGCACTATGGCTACACCTTC.

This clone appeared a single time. CDR3 loop: CASSLTGGGHTEAFF. In DNA, the CDR3 is TGTGCCAGCAGCTTGACAGGGGGGGGACACACTGAAGCTTTCTTT. V usage is TRBV6-1 and J usage is TRBJ1-1; 9 bases agree with TRBD1. Germline loops: CDR1 MNHNS, CDR2 SASEGT. The V gene end was trimmed by 6 bases and the J gene end by 3 bases; junction bases not matched to a gene: 8. This CDR3 has 15 amino acids.

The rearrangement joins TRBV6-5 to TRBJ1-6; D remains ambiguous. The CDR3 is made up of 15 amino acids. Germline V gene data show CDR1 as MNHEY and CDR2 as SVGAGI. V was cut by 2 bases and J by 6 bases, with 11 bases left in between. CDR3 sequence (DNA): TGTGCCAGCAGTTACGGACGTGGAATTAATTCACCCCTCCACTTT. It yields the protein CASSYGRGINSPLHF.

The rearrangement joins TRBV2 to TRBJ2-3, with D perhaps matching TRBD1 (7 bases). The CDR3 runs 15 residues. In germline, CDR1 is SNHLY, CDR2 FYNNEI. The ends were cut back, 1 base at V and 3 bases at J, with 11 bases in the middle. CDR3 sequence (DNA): TGTGCCAGCAGTGAAGTACCAGGGGGGACAGATACGCAGTATTTT. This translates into CASSEVPGGTDTQYF.

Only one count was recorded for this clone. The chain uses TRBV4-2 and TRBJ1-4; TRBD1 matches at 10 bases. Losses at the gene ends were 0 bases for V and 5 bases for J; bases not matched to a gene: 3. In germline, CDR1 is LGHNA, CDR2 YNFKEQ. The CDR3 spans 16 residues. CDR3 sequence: CASSQDRDRGNEKLFF. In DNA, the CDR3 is TGTGCCAGCAGCCAAGATAGGGACAGGGGAAATGAAAAACTGTTTTTT.

As DNA, the CDR3 is TGTGCCAGCAGCGCAGCCTACAATGAGCAGTTCTTC. It is translated as CASSAAYNEQFF. The chain is built from TRBV6-1 and TRBJ2-1, with D hard to call. CDR3 length: 12 amino acids. The V end lost 6 bases, the J end lost 2 bases, and 5 bases lay between the germline ends. CDR1 and CDR2 from the germline V gene are MNHNS and SASEGT.

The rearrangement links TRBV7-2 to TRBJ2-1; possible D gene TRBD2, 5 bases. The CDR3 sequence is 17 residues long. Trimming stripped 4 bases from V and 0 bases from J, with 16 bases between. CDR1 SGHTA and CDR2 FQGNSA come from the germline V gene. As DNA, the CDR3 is TGTGCCAGCAGCTCCATGACTAAACTCGGCTCCTACAATGAGCAGTTCTTC. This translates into CASSSMTKLGSYNEQFF.

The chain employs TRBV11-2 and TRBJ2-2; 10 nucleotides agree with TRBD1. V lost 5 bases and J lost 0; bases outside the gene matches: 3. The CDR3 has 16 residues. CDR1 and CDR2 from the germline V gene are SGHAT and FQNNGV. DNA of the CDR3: TGTGCCAGCAGCCAAGGGACAGGGGCGAACACCGGGGAGCTGTTTTTT. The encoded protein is CASSQGTGANTGELFF.

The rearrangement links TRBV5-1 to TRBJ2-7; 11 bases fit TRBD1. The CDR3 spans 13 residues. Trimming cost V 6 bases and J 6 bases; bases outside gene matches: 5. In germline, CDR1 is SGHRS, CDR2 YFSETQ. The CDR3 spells CASTAGQGGEQYF. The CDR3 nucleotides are TGCGCCAGCACGGCGGGACAGGGGGGCGAGCAGTACTTC.

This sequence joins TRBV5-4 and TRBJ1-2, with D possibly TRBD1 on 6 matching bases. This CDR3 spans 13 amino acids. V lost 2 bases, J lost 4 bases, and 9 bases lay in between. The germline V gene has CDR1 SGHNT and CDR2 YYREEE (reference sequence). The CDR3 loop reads CASSFEGGYGYTF. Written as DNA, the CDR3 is TGTGCCAGCAGCTTTGAAGGGGGCTATGGCTACACCTTC.

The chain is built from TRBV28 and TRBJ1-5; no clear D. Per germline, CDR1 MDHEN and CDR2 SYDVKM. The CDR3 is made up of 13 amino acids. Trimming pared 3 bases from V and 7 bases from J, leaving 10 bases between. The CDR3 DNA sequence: TGTGCCAGCAGTTTGGTAGGGAACCAGCCCCAGCATTTT. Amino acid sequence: CASSLVGNQPQHF. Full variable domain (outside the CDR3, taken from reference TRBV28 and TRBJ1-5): DVKVTQSSRYLVKRTGEKVFLECVQDMDHENMFWYRQDPGLGLRLIYFSYDVKMKEKGDIPEGYSVSREKKERFSLILESASTNQTSMYLCASSLVGNQPQHFGDGTRLSIL.

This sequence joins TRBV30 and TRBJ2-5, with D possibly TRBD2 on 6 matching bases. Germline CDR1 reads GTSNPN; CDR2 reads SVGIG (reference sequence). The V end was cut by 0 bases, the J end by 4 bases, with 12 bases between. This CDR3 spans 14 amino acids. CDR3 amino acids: CAWSVGGELETQYF. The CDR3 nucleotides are TGTGCCTGGAGTGTCGGGGGTGAATTAGAGACCCAGTACTTC.

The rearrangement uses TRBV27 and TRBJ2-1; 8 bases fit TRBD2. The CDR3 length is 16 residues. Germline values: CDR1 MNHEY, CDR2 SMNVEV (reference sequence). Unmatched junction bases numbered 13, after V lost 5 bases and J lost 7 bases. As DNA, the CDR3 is TGTGCCAGCAGTCCACCAGTCCAGCGGGGGTTGAATGAGCAGTTCTTC. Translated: CASSPPVQRGLNEQFF.

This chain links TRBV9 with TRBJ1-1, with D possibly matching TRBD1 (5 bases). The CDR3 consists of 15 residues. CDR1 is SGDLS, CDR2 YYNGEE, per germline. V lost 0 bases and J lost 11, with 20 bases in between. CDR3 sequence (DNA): TGTGCCAGCAGCGTAGACCTTACTACCCTGGGGGGGGCTTTCTTT. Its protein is CASSVDLTTLGGAFF.